The 18 T cell receptor beta chains below all came from one sample that was sequenced in a study of shared clonotypes between healthy human individuals. Using immunoSEQ multiplex PCR, the repertoire was profiled, and TCRdb retains in-frame clones only, with some absent. This table has more than 2,000,000 clones, roughly 93% appearing once. Sequencing used naive CD4+ T cells from PBMCs. Stated subset: CD45RA+ positively selected. The receptors come from a man between 18 and 35 years old in good health. Some clones in this sample may be carry-over from other donors' samples.

The J gene is TRBJ1-1, the V gene TRBV7-9, with a possible D match to TRBD1 (6 bases). Deletions cut 1 base from V and 9 bases from J, with 12 bases between. Looked up from germline, CDR1 is SEHNR and CDR2 is FQNEAQ (reference sequence). The CDR3 runs 13 residues. The CDR3 region has the DNA TGTGCCAGCAGCTTAGGGGACACGGCTAAAGCTTTCTTT. It yields the protein CASSLGDTAKAFF.

A word on this clone: Other nucleotide sequences from this sample produce the same CDR3. The CDR3 region is CSVEGRYTDTQYF. As DNA, the CDR3 is TGCAGCGTTGAGGGTCGATACACAGATACGCAGTATTTT. The genes are TRBV29-1 and TRBJ2-3, with no clear D. In germline, CDR1 is SQVTM, CDR2 ANQGSEA. The CDR3 extends over 13 amino acids. V lost 3 bases and J lost 2, with 9 bases in between.

The gene calls are TRBV19 and TRBJ2-3; D may be TRBD1 (5 bases). The CDR3 length is 14 residues. Germline CDR1 and CDR2: LNHDA and SQIVND (reference sequence). Trimming stripped 8 bases from V and 0 bases from J, with 12 bases between. DNA of the CDR3: TGTGCCAGTCGGACAATCTCTAGCACAGATACGCAGTATTTT. Amino acid sequence: CASRTISSTDTQYF.

This clone was seen only a few times. The V and J genes are TRBV1 and TRBJ1-5. TRBV1 is classified as a pseudogene. The CDR3 extends over 13 amino acids. The CDR3 nucleotides are TGCACCAGCAGCCAAGTTGGTTACCAGCCCCAGCATTTT. Translated: CTSSQVGYQPQHF.

This clone was seen a single time. The V call is TRBV9, the J call TRBJ1-3, with no clear D. This CDR3 has 16 residues. Germline lookup yields CDR1 SGDLS and CDR2 YYNGEE. V was cut by 4 bases and J by 0 bases, with 14 bases left in between. CDR3 in DNA: TGTGCCAGCAGCCCCCTGGTCGGCTACTCTGGAAACACCATATATTTT. Residues: CASSPLVGYSGNTIYF.

The genes are TRBV15 and TRBJ1-4, with 8 bases aligning to TRBD1. The CDR3 runs to 17 residues. V lost 0 bases, J lost 7 bases, and 10 bases stayed unmatched. Germline CDR1 is LNHNV and CDR2 is YYDKDF (reference sequence). The CDR3 DNA reads TGTGCCACCAGCAGAGATCTAGATCCGGACAGGGTTGAAAAACTGTTTTTT. Protein: CATSRDLDPDRVEKLFF.

The rearrangement uses TRBV19 and TRBJ2-7, with TRBD1 as a possible D gene (6 bases). The germline V gene has CDR1 LNHDA and CDR2 SQIVND (reference sequence). V lost 5 bases and J 5 bases, leaving 19 bases between the germline ends. This CDR3 is built from 15 residues. The CDR3 loop is CASSVSTGRRNEQYF. In nucleotides, the CDR3 is TGTGCCAGTAGTGTATCTACAGGGCGACGTAACGAGCAGTACTTC.

The V and J genes are TRBV15 and TRBJ2-7; no firm D call. Germline loops: CDR1 LNHNV, CDR2 YYDKDF (reference sequence). Trimming took 5 bases from V and 1 from J, leaving 12 bases between them. This CDR3 comprises 14 residues. CDR3: CATSARSQSYEQYF. DNA of the CDR3: TGTGCCACCAGCGCGCGCTCCCAATCCTACGAGCAGTACTTC.

The chain employs TRBV19 and TRBJ2-1, with 16 bases matching TRBD2. J was trimmed by 2 bases and V by 3 bases; bases with no gene match: 7. The germline CDR1 and CDR2 sequences are LNHDA and SQIVND (reference sequence). This CDR3 is 19 amino acids long. The CDR3 DNA reads as TGTGCCAGTAGTATGGGACTAGCGGGAGGGCCGGGGCCCTACAATGAGCAGTTCTTC. Its protein is CASSMGLAGGPGPYNEQFF.

The chain uses TRBV19 and TRBJ2-4, with 7 nucleotides matching TRBD2. The CDR3 totals 18 residues. The J segment lost 2 bases and the V segment lost 5 bases, leaving 15 bases of the junction unmatched. Looked up from germline, CDR1 is LNHDA and CDR2 is SQIVND (reference sequence). The CDR3 loop reads CASSWAGATMLSKNIQYF. CDR3 nucleotide sequence: TGTGCCAGTAGTTGGGCGGGAGCGACGATGTTGTCCAAAAACATTCAGTACTTC.

This clone was found once. The chain recombines TRBV5-5 with TRBJ1-4; maybe TRBD1 (6 bases). Germline V gene data show CDR1 as SGHKS and CDR2 as YYEKEE (reference sequence). The V end lost 0 bases, the J end lost 0 bases, and 15 bases lay between the germline ends. The CDR3 length is 18 residues. CDR3 in DNA: TGTGCCAGCAGCTTGGCCAATTTGGGACATGCAACTAATGAAAAACTGTTTTTT. Residues: CASSLANLGHATNEKLFF.

This chain uses TRBV6-1 with TRBJ2-7; TRBD2 agrees at 7 bases. Per germline, CDR1 MNHNS and CDR2 SASEGT. The V segment lost 8 bases and the J segment 0 bases; nucleotides outside the gene matches: 4. This CDR3 comprises 13 residues. The chain's CDR3 is CASGERDSYEQYF. CDR3 nucleotide sequence: TGTGCCAGCGGGGAGCGGGACTCCTACGAGCAGTACTTC.

The chain combines TRBV27 with TRBJ2-5; unclear D gene. From germline, CDR1 is MNHEY and CDR2 SMNVEV (reference sequence). This CDR3 contains 15 residues. The germline V and J ends were trimmed by 0 bases and 5 bases, with 13 bases remaining between them. The DNA of the CDR3 is TGTGCCAGCAGTTTATCGTGGGCCCTGGTGGAGACCCAGTACTTC. This translates into CASSLSWALVETQYF.

About this clone itself: Distinct nucleotide sequences in the sample also encode this CDR3. The V and J genes are TRBV5-1 and TRBJ2-7; TRBD1 or TRBD2 may be the D gene (5 bases each). CDR3 length: 14 amino acids. CDR1 and CDR2 from the germline V gene are SGHRS and YFSETQ. V was pared by 0 bases and J by 0 bases, with 7 bases between. This CDR3 is CASSLGGDSYEQYF. CDR3 bases: TGCGCCAGCAGCTTGGGAGGGGACTCCTACGAGCAGTACTTC.

The CDR3 protein is CASRTSGYEQYF. The CDR3 nucleotides are TGCGCCAGCAGGACTAGCGGCTACGAGCAGTACTTC. The chain is built from TRBV10-2 and TRBJ2-7; 9 bases fit TRBD2. The CDR3 extends over 12 amino acids. The germline CDR1 and CDR2 sequences are WSHSY and SAAADI. Losses at the gene ends were 6 bases for V and 3 bases for J; bases not matched to a gene: 0.

Worth noting for this clone: Other nucleotide sequences in the sample specify the same CDR3. This chain uses TRBV5-1 with TRBJ2-3; D unresolved. CDR3 length equals 15 residues. Germline V lookup: CDR1 SGHRS, CDR2 YFSETQ. The germline V and J ends were trimmed by 0 bases and 0 bases, with 8 bases remaining between them. This chain's CDR3 is CASSLGRPSTDTQYF. The DNA of the CDR3 is TGCGCCAGCAGCTTGGGCAGGCCTAGCACAGATACGCAGTATTTT.

The J gene is TRBJ1-5, the V gene TRBV7-2, with D perhaps matching TRBD1 (6 bases). The V and J ends lost 1 base and 1 base respectively, with 17 bases between them. Germline lookup yields CDR1 SGHTA and CDR2 FQGNSA. CDR3 length equals 18 residues. CDR3 residues: CASSLEGPGDLSNQPQHF. DNA of the CDR3: TGTGCCAGCAGCTTAGAGGGACCAGGGGACTTAAGCAATCAGCCCCAGCATTTT.

The CDR3 protein is CASSTGTTSTDTQYF. The CDR3 DNA sequence: TGTGCCAGCAGCACCGGGACCACTAGCACAGATACGCAGTATTTT. This chain connects TRBV2 to TRBJ2-3; D could derive from TRBD1 or TRBD2 (5 bases each). The germline V gene has CDR1 SNHLY and CDR2 FYNNEI. The CDR3 is 15 residues long. V was trimmed by 6 bases and J by 0 bases, leaving 13 bases between them.